The rows below give T cell receptor beta chains drawn from one sample of a study of OX40 agonist ivuxolimab in advanced cancers. Measured with immunoSEQ multiplex PCR; TCRdb has only the in-frame clones, and not every one. The sample lists roughly 80,000 clones; around nine tenths were seen once. The material sequenced was CD4+ or CD8+ T cells sorted from blood, taken in a trial of the OX40 agonist ivuxolimab. The receptor set was obtained from an adult with an advanced solid tumor such as melanoma, head and neck, liver or kidney cancer. Each CDR3 is given with its conserved first and last residue. Each record gives: D gene, V gene, clone size, J gene, CDR3 length, CDR3 protein, CDR3 DNA. The D gene is left open where the match is weak. Not every row has a clone size; where given, it reads once, few, many or a size class.

TRBD2	TRBV5-1	-	TRBJ2-2	12	CASKREGGELFF	TGCGCCAGCAAACGGGAGGGCGGGGAGCTGTTTTTT
TRBD1	TRBV5-1	once	TRBJ2-2	14	CASSYQGATGELFF	TGCGCCAGCAGCTACCAGGGGGCCACCGGGGAGCTGTTTTTT
TRBD2	TRBV27	few	TRBJ2-3	17	CASRPILGRGGPDTQYF	TGTGCCAGCAGACCAATTCTGGGGCGGGGGGGCCCAGATACGCAGTATTTT
TRBD1	TRBV27	few	TRBJ1-1	14	CASRRTGSSTEAFF	TGTGCCAGCAGGAGGACAGGGTCAAGCACTGAAGCTTTCTTT
TRBD2	TRBV5-4	once	TRBJ2-2	16	CASSRGLAGHTGELFF	TGTGCCAGCAGCAGGGGACTAGCGGGACACACCGGGGAGCTGTTTTTT
TRBD2	TRBV11-2	-	TRBJ2-5	15	CASSLGTSGGGTQYF	TGTGCCAGCAGCTTAGGAACTAGCGGGGGGGGGACCCAGTACTTC
TRBD2	TRBV5-6	-	TRBJ2-3	15	CASSYRTSGGDTQYF	TGTGCCAGCAGCTACCGGACTAGCGGGGGGGATACGCAGTATTTT
-	TRBV5-1	-	TRBJ1-3	12	CASSDLGNTIYF	TGCGCCAGCAGCGACCTAGGAAACACCATATATTTT
TRBD1	TRBV19	-	TRBJ2-7	15	CASSNPGTALYEQYF	TGTGCCAGTAGCAATCCCGGGACAGCACTCTACGAGCAGTACTTC
TRBD2	TRBV29-1	-	TRBJ2-1	13	CSVELAGGLEQFF	TGCAGCGTTGAGCTAGCGGGGGGGCTTGAGCAGTTCTTC
-	TRBV7-3	-	TRBJ2-7	14	CASRGQGLSYEQYF	TGTGCCAGCAGGGGTCAGGGGCTCTCCTACGAGCAGTACTTC
TRBD2	TRBV5-6	once	TRBJ2-7	17	CASSPDLGLAVLDEQYF	TGTGCCAGCAGCCCCGATCTGGGACTAGCGGTTTTGGACGAGCAGTACTTC